These 18 T cell receptor beta chains were sequenced from one sample in a study of T cell responses to AZD1222 COVID-19 vaccine (dated by TCRdb to the early 2020s). Library generation was performed with the immunoSEQ multiplex PCR assay. TCRdb took this table from immuneACCESS and kept in-frame rearrangements with V and J called. Such tables lack part of the clones; where checked against another copy, unresolved V genes explain under half of the gap, and the rest is unexplained. The sample data list about 92,000 clones, and about nine tenths of these were observed just once. Clones ranked in the top ten supply about 20% of the sample. The time point label for this specimen denotes: baseline before first vaccination. Here the sequenced sample was peripheral blood, taken on day 0 of AZD1222 vaccination. These receptors came from an adult in good health.

The chain uses TRBV2 and TRBJ1-2; 10 bases are a match to TRBD1. Germline CDR1 is SNHLY and CDR2 is FYNNEI. The trim removed 8 bases at V and 4 bases at J, leaving 7 bases unmatched. The CDR3 is 14 amino acids. The CDR3 DNA reads TGTGCCAGCCTCGACAGGGGGCGCGGCTATGGCTACACCTTC. Residues: CASLDRGRGYGYTF. The whole variable domain, remainder taken from reference TRBV2 and TRBJ1-2, is EPEVTQTPSHQVTQMGQEVILRCVPISNHLYFYWYRQILGQKVEFLVSFYNNEISEKSEIFDDQFSVERPDGSNFTLKIRSTKLEDSAMYFCASLDRGRGYGYTFGSGTRLTVV.

This chain uses TRBV19 with TRBJ1-1, with TRBD1 matching over 8 bases. V dropped 7 bases and J dropped 1; count of bases not matched to a gene: 17. Germline CDR1 reads LNHDA; CDR2 reads SQIVND (reference sequence). CDR3 length: 18 amino acids. CDR3 in amino acids: CASKRGRGLWGKNTEAFF. The CDR3 DNA reads as TGTGCCAGTAAACGGGGCAGGGGGCTCTGGGGAAAGAACACTGAAGCTTTCTTT.

This rearrangement joins TRBV9 to TRBJ2-2; 11 bases align to TRBD1. The V and J ends lost 4 bases and 4 bases, in that order; junction bases with no gene match: 9. From germline, CDR1 is SGDLS and CDR2 YYNGEE. The CDR3 covers 17 residues. CDR3 nucleotides: TGTGCCAGCAGCTCCCGGACAGGGGGCTTGGGCACCGGGGAGCTGTTTTTT. Translation: CASSSRTGGLGTGELFF.

J is TRBJ1-1 and V is TRBV15; D is unresolved. This CDR3 is 14 amino acids long. Germline-derived CDR1 and CDR2 are LNHNV and YYDKDF (reference sequence). With 3 bases removed from V and 6 bases from J, the gap between germline ends came to 14 bases. In DNA form, the CDR3 reads TGTGCCACCAGCAGTGGCGTATCCGCCTCTGAAGCTTTCTTT. Translation gives CATSSGVSASEAFF. The full variable domain, its missing parts supplied by reference TRBV15 and TRBJ1-1, is DAMVIQNPRYQVTQFGKPVTLSCSQTLNHNVMYWYQQKSSQAPKLLFHYYDKDFNNEADTPDNFQSRRPNTSFCFLDIRSPGLGDTAMYLCATSSGVSASEAFFGQGTRLTVV.

This clone was detected only once. This rearrangement joins TRBV5-1 to TRBJ1-5; 8 nucleotides align to TRBD1. The germline gives CDR1 SGHRS, CDR2 YFSETQ. This CDR3 has 22 residues. Trimming at V came to 7 bases and at J to 3 bases, leaving 30 bases not matched to a gene. In DNA, the CDR3 is TGCGCCAGCCCGCCGGATCCGTTCGGGGGGACAGAGGACAGGGCCCTCAATCAGCCCCAGCATTTT. It encodes CASPPDPFGGTEDRALNQPQHF.

This chain joins TRBV9 and TRBJ2-7; TRBD1 might be the D (6 bases). The length of the CDR3 is 15 residues. V lost 0 bases and J 3 bases, leaving 13 bases between the germline ends. Germline V lookup: CDR1 SGDLS, CDR2 YYNGEE. The CDR3 nucleotides read TGTGCCAGCAGCGTAGCGTTAGGGGACAACTACGAGCAGTACTTC. This codes for CASSVALGDNYEQYF.

The V and J genes are TRBV11-1 and TRBJ2-1; maybe TRBD2 (5 bases). V gave up 4 bases and J gave up 3 bases, with 16 bases separating them. The CDR3 consists of 16 residues. The germline CDR1 and CDR2 sequences are SGHAT and FQDESV (reference sequence). The chain's CDR3 is CASSSTGDLSYNEQFF. DNA of the CDR3: TGTGCCAGCAGCTCCACCGGGGATCTTAGCTACAATGAGCAGTTCTTC.

This rearrangement joins TRBV24-1 to TRBJ2-3, with D unresolved. CDR1 KGHDR and CDR2 SFDVKD come from the germline V gene. Trimming pared 9 bases from V and 1 base from J, leaving 7 bases between. The CDR3 length is 12 residues. CDR3 residues: CATQRGTDTQYF. CDR3 coding DNA: TGTGCCACCCAGAGAGGCACAGATACGCAGTATTTT.

V and J are TRBV25-1 and TRBJ1-1; 9 bases are a match to TRBD1. The CDR3 is 12 residues long. The V segment lost 7 bases and the J segment 7 bases; nucleotides outside the gene matches: 4. Germline V gene lookup returns CDR1 MGHDK and CDR2 SYGVNS. The CDR3 DNA is TGTGCCAGCACTCGGACAGGGGTTGAAGCTTTCTTT. Translated: CASTRTGVEAFF.

The gene calls are TRBV4-2 and TRBJ1-2; 8 positions match TRBD1. From germline, CDR1 is LGHNA and CDR2 YNFKEQ. The CDR3 runs 17 residues. V trimming: 4 bases; J trimming: 0 bases; junction bases outside the gene matches: 10. The CDR3 coding sequence is TGTGCCAGCAGCCCCCCAGTGGGACAGGTTTCTAACTATGGCTACACCTTC. Its translation is CASSPPVGQVSNYGYTF.

The rearrangement uses TRBV28 and TRBJ2-7; tentative D call: TRBD2 (5 bases). Trimming took 6 bases from V and 3 from J, leaving 15 bases between them. Germline CDR1 is MDHEN and CDR2 is SYDVKM. The length of the CDR3 is 14 residues. The CDR3 spells CASSPGGISYEQYF. The CDR3 region has the DNA TGTGCCAGCAGCCCTGGAGGTATAAGCTACGAGCAGTACTTC.

The V and J genes are TRBV19 and TRBJ1-5, with D maybe TRBD1 (5 bases). The CDR3 consists of 15 residues. CDR1 is LNHDA, CDR2 SQIVND, per germline (reference sequence). The V and J ends lost 3 bases and 7 bases respectively, with 16 bases between them. CDR3 in DNA: TGTGCCAGTAGTATGGTTGACAGACCAAACCAGCCCCAGCATTTT. Protein: CASSMVDRPNQPQHF.

This clone was detected a few times. V usage is TRBV18 and J usage is TRBJ1-1; unclear D gene. Germline CDR1 is KGHSH and CDR2 is LQKENI. The CDR3 runs 16 residues. The V and J ends lost 6 bases and 1 base respectively, with 18 bases between them. CDR3 in amino acids: CASSPGFRRANTEAFF. The DNA of the CDR3 is TGTGCCAGCTCCCCCGGCTTCCGTCGGGCGAACACTGAAGCTTTCTTT.

The V call is TRBV5-1, the J call TRBJ1-2; D not certain. Deletions cut 1 base from V and 0 bases from J, with 10 bases between. Germline-derived CDR1 and CDR2 are SGHRS and YFSETQ. The CDR3 length is 15 residues. The CDR3 DNA is TGCGCCAGCAGCTTGATTGGAATAGCTAACTATGGCTACACCTTC. This gives the protein CASSLIGIANYGYTF. Drawing the rest from reference TRBV5-1 and TRBJ1-2, the complete variable domain is KAGVTQTPRYLIKTRGQQVTLSCSPISGHRSVSWYQQTPGQGLQFLFEYFSETQRNKGNFPGRFSGRQFSNSRSEMNVSTLELGDSALYLCASSLIGIANYGYTFGSGTRLTVV.

The J gene is TRBJ1-6, the V gene TRBV2; TRBD1 matches 9 bases. With 8 bases clipped from V and 8 bases from J, the junction kept 7 bases outside the gene matches. Germline V gene data show CDR1 as SNHLY and CDR2 as FYNNEI. The CDR3 is 14 amino acids. The CDR3 sequence: CASGGQGRDSPLHF. CDR3 nucleotides: TGTGCCAGCGGGGGACAGGGACGGGATTCACCCCTCCACTTT.

The V gene is TRBV6-5, the J gene TRBJ2-7; weak D call: TRBD2 (6 bases). Germline V gives CDR1 MNHEY, CDR2 SVGAGI. This CDR3 is 11 amino acids long. The V and J ends lost 4 bases and 7 bases respectively, with 8 bases between them. The CDR3 region has the DNA TGTGCCAGCAGTTTAGGGACTGAGCAGTACTTC. Its protein product is CASSLGTEQYF.

This clone has a single count. The rearrangement joins TRBV5-6 to TRBJ1-3; 9 positions match TRBD1. The junction had 6 bases not matched to a gene; V was cut back by 4 bases and J by 1 base. The CDR3 consists of 16 residues. Germline CDR1 and CDR2: SGHDT and YYEEEE. The chain's CDR3 is CASSPTGGDSGNTIYF. CDR3 nucleotide sequence: TGTGCCAGCAGCCCGACAGGGGGTGATTCTGGAAACACCATATATTTT.

J is TRBJ2-7 and V is TRBV6-4; no clear D gene. Germline V lookup: CDR1 MRHNA, CDR2 SNTAGT. The CDR3 loop spans 15 amino acids. V lost 2 bases to trimming and J lost 0 bases, with 11 bases between them. The CDR3 nucleotides read TGTGCCAGCAGTGACATGCTTCTAGACTCCTACGAGCAGTACTTC. Its translation: CASSDMLLDSYEQYF.